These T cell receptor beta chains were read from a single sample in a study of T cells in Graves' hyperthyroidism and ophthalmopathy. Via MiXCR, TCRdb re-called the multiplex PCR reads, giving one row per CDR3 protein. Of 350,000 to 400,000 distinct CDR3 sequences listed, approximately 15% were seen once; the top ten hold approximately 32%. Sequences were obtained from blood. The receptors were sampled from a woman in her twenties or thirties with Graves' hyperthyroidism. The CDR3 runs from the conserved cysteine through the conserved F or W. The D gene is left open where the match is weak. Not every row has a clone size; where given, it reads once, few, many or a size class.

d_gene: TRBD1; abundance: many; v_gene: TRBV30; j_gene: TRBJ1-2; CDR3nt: TGTGCCTGGAGGACAGGGGGAGGCTTTAGCTACACCTTC; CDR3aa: CAWRTGGGFSYTF
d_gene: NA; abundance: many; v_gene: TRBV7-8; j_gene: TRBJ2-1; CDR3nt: TGTGCCAGCAGCTTAGGTTCCGTTCCCCGTAATGAGCAGTTCTTC; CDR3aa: CASSLGSVPRNEQFF
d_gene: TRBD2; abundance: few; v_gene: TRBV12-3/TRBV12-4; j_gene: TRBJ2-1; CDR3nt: TGTGCCAGCAGCCCCCCTTGGGCGGGAGGGCCGATTGAGCAGTTCTTC; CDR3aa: CASSPPWAGGPIEQFF
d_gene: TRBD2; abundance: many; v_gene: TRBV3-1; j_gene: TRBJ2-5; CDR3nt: TGTGCCAGCAGCCAAGATATCCTGGGGACTAGCGGACAAGAGACCCAGTACTTC; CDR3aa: CASSQDILGTSGQETQYF
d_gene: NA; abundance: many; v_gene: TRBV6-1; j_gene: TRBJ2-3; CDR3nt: TGTGCCAGCAAAATAGACCCCTTCTCAACGCAGTATTTT; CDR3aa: CASKIDPFSTQYF
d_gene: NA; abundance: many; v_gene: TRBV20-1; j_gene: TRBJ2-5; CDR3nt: TGCAGTGCCGAGACAACTCTAGGAGAGCCTATATTACAAGAGACCCAGTACTTC; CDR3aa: CSAETTLGEPILQETQYF
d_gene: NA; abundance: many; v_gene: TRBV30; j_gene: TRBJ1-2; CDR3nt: TGTGCCGGAAGAGGACATAGAGTGTCAGTGAACTATGGCTACACCTTC; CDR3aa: CAGRGHRVSVNYGYTF
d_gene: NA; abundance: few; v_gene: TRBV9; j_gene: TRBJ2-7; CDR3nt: TGTGCCAGCAGCGTAGATGCTTCGTCTGTCTACGAGCAGTACTTC; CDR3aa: CASSVDASSVYEQYF
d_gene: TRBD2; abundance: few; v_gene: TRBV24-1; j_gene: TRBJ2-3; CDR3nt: TGTGCCACCAGTGCTAGCGGGAGAGGCACAGATACGCAGTATTTT; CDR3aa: CATSASGRGTDTQYF
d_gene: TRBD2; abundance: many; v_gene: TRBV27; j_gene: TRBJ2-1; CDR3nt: TGTGCCAGCAGTCCGGGACTAGCGGGAGGGCCCGAGCAGTTCTTC; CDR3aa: CASSPGLAGGPEQFF
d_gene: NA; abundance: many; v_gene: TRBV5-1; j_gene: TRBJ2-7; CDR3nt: TGCGCCAGCAGCTTGGAGATGGGAGCGAAAAACGAGCAGTACTTC; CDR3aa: CASSLEMGAKNEQYF
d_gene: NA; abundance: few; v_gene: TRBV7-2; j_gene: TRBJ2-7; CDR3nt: TGTGCCAGCAGCTTAGACAGGGCCGTTTACGAGCAGTACTTC; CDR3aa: CASSLDRAVYEQYF
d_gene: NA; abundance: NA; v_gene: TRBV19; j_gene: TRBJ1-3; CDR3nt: TGCGCGTCGGGAATGGCTGGAAACACCATATATTTT; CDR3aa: CASGMAGNTIYF
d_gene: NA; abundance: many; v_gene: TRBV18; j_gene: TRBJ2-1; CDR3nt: TGTGCCAGCTCACCACCCCGTGGGAGTAGCGATGAGCAGTTCTTC; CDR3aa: CASSPPRGSSDEQFF
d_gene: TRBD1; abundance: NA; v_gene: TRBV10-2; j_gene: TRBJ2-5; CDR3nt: TGCGCCAGCAGTGGGGGACAGCAAGAGACCCAGTACTTC; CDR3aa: CASSGGQQETQYF
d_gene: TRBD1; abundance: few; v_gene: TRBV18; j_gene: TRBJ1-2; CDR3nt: TGTGCCAGCTCAGCTAAGCAGGGGGCGAACTATGGCTACACCTTC; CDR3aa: CASSAKQGANYGYTF
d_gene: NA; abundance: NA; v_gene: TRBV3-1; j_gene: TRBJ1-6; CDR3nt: TGTGCCAGCAGCCAGTTAGGGTCACCCCTCCACTTT; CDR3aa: CASSQLGSPLHF
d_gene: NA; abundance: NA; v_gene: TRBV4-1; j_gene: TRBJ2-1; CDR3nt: TGCGCCAGCAGCCACCGATACAGGGGAGGACGGGAGAATGAGCAGTTCTTC; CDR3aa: CASSHRYRGGRENEQFF
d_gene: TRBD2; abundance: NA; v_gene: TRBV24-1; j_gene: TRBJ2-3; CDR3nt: TGTGCCACCAGTGATTTTAGGGCTAGCGGGAGTGGTCGAGATACGCAGTATTTT; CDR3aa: CATSDFRASGSGRDTQYF
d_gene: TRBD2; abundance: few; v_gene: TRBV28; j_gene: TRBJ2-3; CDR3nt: TGTGCCAGCAAGGTACTAGCGGGTCAGGGTACGCAGTATTTT; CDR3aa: CASKVLAGQGTQYF
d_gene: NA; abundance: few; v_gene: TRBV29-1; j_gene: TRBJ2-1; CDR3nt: TGCAGCGTTGAATTTAGGTGGAGTTACTACAATGAGCAGTTCTTC; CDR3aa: CSVEFRWSYYNEQFF
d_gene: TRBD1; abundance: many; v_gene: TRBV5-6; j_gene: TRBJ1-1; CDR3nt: TGTGCCAGCAGCCGAAACAGGGGTGACACTGAAGCTTTCTTT; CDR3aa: CASSRNRGDTEAFF
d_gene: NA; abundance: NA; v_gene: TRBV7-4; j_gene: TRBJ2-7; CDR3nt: TGTGCCAGCAGCCCGCAGCTTGAGGGGCGGTGCTCCTACGAGCAGTACTTC; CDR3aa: CASSPQLEGRCSYEQYF
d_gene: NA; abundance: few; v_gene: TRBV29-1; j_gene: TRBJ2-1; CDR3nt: TGCAGCGTTGGCCTGGGCGGCCTTTCCTACAATGAGCAGTTCTTC; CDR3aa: CSVGLGGLSYNEQFF
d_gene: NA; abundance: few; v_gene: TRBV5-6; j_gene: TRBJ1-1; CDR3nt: TGTGCCAGCAGCTTCAGACGGCTAAACACTGAAGCTTTCTTT; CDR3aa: CASSFRRLNTEAFF
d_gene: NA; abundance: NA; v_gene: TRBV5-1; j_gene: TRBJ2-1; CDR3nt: TGCGCCAGCAGCTTGGACAGGGTCAACAATGAGCAGTTCTTC; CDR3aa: CASSLDRVNNEQFF
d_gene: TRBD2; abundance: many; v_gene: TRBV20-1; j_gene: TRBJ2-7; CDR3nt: TGCAGTGCTAGAGTTGGAGCGGGAGGGTACGAGCAGTACTTC; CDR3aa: CSARVGAGGYEQYF
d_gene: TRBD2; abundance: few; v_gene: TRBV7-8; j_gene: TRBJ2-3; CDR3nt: TGTGCCAGCAGCTTACTAGCGGGAGGGGTGGGAGATACGCAGTATTTT; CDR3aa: CASSLLAGGVGDTQYF
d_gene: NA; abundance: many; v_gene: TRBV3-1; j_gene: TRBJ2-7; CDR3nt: TGTGCCAGCAGCCAATTCCAGCTCTACGAGCAGTACTTC; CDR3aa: CASSQFQLYEQYF
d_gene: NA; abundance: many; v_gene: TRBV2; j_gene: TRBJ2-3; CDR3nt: TGTGCCAGCACCGGGGGAAGCACAGATACGCAGTATTTT; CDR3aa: CASTGGSTDTQYF
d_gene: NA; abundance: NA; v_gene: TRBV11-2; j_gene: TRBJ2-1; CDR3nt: TGTGCCAGCGGCCAATCGGGACCCACAAACAATGAGCAGTTCTTC; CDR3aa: CASGQSGPTNNEQFF
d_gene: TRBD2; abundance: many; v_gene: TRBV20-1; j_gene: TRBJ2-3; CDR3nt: TGCAGTGCTAGTACTAGCGGGAGGGCGAGGGGCACAGATACGCAGTATTTT; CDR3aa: CSASTSGRARGTDTQYF